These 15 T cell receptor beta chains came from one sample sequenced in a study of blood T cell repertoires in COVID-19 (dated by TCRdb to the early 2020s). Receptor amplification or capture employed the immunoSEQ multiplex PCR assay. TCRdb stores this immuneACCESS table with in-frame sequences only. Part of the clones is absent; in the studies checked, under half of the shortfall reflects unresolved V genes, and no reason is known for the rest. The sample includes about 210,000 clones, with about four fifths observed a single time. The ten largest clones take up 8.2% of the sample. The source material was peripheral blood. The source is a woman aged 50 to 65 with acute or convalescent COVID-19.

The CDR3 sequence: CASSPSGLAGRETQYF. The CDR3 DNA follows: TGCGCCAGCAGCCCTTCTGGGCTAGCGGGAAGAGAGACCCAGTACTTC. V and J are TRBV4-1 and TRBJ2-5; TRBD2 aligns across 9 bases. Trimming cost V 4 bases and J 4 bases; bases outside gene matches: 10. Germline assignment: CDR1 MGHRA and CDR2 YSYEKL. The CDR3 loop spans 16 amino acids.

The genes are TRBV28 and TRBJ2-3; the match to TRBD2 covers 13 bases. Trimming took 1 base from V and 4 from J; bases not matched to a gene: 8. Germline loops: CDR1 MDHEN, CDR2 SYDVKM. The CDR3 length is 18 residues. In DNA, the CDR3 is TGTGCCAGCAGTTTATATGGACTAGCGGGGGAGGGCCCAGATACGCAGTATTTT. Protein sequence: CASSLYGLAGEGPDTQYF.

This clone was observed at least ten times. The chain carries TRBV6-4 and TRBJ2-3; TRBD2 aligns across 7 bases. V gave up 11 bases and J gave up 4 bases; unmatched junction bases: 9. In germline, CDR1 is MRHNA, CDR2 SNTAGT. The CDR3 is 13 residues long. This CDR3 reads CASRRGEADTQYF. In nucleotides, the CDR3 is TGTGCCTCCCGACGGGGGGAGGCAGATACGCAGTATTTT.

The CDR3 here is CASSQVRARHGYTF. As DNA, the CDR3 is TGTGCCAGCAGCCAAGTGAGAGCTCGCCATGGCTACACCTTC. V and J are TRBV3-1 (or the pseudogene TRBV3-2) and TRBJ1-2; D remains unclear. The CDR3 covers 14 residues. V shed 1 base and J shed 6 bases, with 12 bases lying between them. Germline assignment: CDR1 LGHDT and CDR2 YNNKEL (reference sequence).

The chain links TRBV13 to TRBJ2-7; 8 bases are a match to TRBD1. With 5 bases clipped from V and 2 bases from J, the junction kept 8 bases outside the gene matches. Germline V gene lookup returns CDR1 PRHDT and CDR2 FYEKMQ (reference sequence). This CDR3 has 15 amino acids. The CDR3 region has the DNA TGTGCCAGCAGCCGTCCGGGACAGGTGCCCTACGAGCAGTACTTC. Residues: CASSRPGQVPYEQYF.

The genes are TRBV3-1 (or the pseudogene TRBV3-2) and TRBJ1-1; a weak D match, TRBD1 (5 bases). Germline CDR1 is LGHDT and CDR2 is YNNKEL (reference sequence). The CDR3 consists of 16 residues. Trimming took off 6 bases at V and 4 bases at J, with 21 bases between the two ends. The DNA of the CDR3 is TGTGCCAGCAGATCCGGGACTGGGGTTAGGGGCACTGAAGCTTTCTTT. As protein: CASRSGTGVRGTEAFF.

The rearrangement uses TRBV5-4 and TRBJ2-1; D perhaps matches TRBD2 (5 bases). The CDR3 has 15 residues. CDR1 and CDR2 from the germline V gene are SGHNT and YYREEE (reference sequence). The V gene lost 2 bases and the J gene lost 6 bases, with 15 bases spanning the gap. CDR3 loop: CASSLPGSLGNEQFF. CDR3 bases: TGTGCCAGCAGCTTACCGGGGTCGCTTGGCAATGAGCAGTTCTTC.

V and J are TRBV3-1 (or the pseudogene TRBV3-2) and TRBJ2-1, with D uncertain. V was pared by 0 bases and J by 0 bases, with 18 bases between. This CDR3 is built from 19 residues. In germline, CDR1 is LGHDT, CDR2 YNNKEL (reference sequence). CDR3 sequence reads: CASSQDEYERRLSYNEQFF. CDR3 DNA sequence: TGTGCCAGCAGCCAAGATGAATATGAGCGTAGGCTCTCCTACAATGAGCAGTTCTTC.

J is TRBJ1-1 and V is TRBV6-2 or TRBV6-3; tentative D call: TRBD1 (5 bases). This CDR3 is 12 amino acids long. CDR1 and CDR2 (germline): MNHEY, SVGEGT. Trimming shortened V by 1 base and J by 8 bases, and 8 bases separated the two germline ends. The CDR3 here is CASSYWEGEAFF. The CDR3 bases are TGTGCCAGCAGTTACTGGGAGGGGGAAGCTTTCTTT.

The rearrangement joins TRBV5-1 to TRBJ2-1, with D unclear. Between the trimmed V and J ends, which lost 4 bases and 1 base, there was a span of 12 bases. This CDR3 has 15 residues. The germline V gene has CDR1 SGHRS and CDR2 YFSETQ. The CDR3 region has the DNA TGCGCCAGCAGCCAGGAATGGTGGTCCTACAATGAGCAGTTCTTC. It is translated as CASSQEWWSYNEQFF.

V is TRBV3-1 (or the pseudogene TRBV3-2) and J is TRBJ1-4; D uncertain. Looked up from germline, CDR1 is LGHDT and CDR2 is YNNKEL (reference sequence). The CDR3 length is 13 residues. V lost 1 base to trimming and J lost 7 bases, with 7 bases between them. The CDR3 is CASSQVLGEKLFF. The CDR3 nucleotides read TGTGCCAGCAGCCAAGTTCTCGGTGAAAAACTGTTTTTT.

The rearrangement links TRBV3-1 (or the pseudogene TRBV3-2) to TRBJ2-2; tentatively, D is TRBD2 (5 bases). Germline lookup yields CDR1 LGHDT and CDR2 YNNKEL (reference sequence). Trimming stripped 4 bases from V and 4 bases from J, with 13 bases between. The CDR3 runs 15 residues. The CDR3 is CASSPEGRLTGELFF. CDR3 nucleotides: TGTGCCAGCAGCCCCGAGGGCAGGCTCACCGGGGAGCTGTTTTTT.

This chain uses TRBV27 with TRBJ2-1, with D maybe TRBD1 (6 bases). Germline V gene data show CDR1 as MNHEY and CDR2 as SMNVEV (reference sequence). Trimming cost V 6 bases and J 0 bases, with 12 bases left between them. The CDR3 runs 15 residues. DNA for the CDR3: TGTGCCAGCAGCCCAGGGGCCGGCTCCTACAATGAGCAGTTCTTC. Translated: CASSPGAGSYNEQFF.

The CDR3 here is CASSPGQGRGEQYF. The DNA for the CDR3 is TGTGCCAGCAGCCCAGGACAGGGCCGGGGCGAGCAGTACTTC. The J gene is TRBJ2-7, the V gene TRBV7-9, with 8 bases fitting TRBD1. J lost 6 bases, V lost 5 bases, and 9 bases had no gene match. The CDR3 runs 14 residues. The germline CDR1 and CDR2 sequences are SEHNR and FQNEAQ (reference sequence).

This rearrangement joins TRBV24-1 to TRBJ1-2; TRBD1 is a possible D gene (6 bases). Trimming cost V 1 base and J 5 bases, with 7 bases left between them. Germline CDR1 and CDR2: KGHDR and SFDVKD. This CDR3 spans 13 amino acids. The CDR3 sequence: CATSDFRGYGYTF. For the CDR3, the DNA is TGTGCCACCAGTGATTTTAGGGGGTATGGCTACACCTTC.